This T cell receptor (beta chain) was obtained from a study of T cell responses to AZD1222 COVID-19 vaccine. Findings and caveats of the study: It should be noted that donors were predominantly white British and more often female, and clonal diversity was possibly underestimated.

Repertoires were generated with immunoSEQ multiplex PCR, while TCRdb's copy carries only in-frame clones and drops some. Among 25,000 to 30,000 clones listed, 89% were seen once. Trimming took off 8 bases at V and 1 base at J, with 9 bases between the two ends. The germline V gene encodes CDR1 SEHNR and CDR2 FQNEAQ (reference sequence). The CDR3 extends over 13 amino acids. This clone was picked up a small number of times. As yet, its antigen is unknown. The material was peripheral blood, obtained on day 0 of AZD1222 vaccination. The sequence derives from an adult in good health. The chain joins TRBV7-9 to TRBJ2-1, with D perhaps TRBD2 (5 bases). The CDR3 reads CASGELSYNEQFF. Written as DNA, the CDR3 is TGTGCCAGCGGGGAGCTGTCCTACAATGAGCAGTTCTTC. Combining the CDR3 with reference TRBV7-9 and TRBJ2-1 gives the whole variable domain DTGVSQNPRHKITKRGQNVTFRCDPISEHNRLYWYRQTLGQGPEFLTYFQNEAQLEKSRLLSDRFSAERPKGSFSTLEIQRTEQGDSAMYLCASGELSYNEQFFGPGTRLTVL.